This TCR beta chain originates from a study of T cell responses to AZD1222 COVID-19 vaccine. Study summary: Recipients boosted at about 4 weeks or about 12 weeks are pooled. Study-wide results and caveats: Reportedly, nearly half of unique spike TCRs recognized epitopes outside B.1.351/B.1.1.7 mutations. Females outnumbered males among donors, who were mostly white British; clonal diversity was possibly underestimated.

Assay: immunoSEQ multiplex PCR; the TCRdb copy retains only in-frame clones and omits some. Altogether 150,000 to 200,000 clones are present, 85% to 95% being singletons, with the ten largest covering roughly 9.2%. Germline loops: CDR1 SGHVS, CDR2 FQNEAQ. V lost 1 base and J 2 bases, leaving 6 bases between the germline ends. CDR3 length equals 13 residues. Remarks on this clone: The target antigen is unknown.

This specimen consisted of peripheral blood, obtained on day 0 of AZD1222 vaccination. The V call is TRBV7-8, the J call TRBJ2-7; D is unresolved. This TCR came from an adult in good health. The CDR3 sequence: CASSLVGTYEQYF. DNA of the CDR3: TGTGCCAGCAGCTTAGTTGGAACCTACGAGCAGTACTTC.